Sequencing of this T cell receptor beta chain was carried out in a study of radiotherapy plus CTLA-4 blockade in lung cancer. The repertoire was sequenced with immunoSEQ multiplex PCR; TCRdb's copy has only in-frame clones and lacks some. The table has roughly 90,000 clones, roughly 79% seen once; the top ten hold more than 3.5%. This clone was recorded only once. Lung cancer patients with chemo-refractory metastatic non-small-cell disease were given focal radiation plus CTLA-4 blockade with ipilimumab. The CDR3 loop spans 15 amino acids. Trimming at V came to 3 bases and at J to 8 bases, leaving 6 bases not matched to a gene. Germline loops: CDR1 SGHTA, CDR2 FQGNSA.

This specimen was peripheral blood, taken from a patient treated with radiotherapy plus ipilimumab. This chain connects TRBV7-2 to TRBJ2-4, with 11 bases matching TRBD1. The receptor was isolated from a human donor with non-small cell lung cancer who had a partial response to radiotherapy plus ipilimumab. Some clones in this sample may be carry-over from other donors' samples. The DNA of the CDR3 is TGTGCCAGCAGCTTCGAGGGGACAGGGGGTCACATTCAGTACTTC. It yields the protein CASSFEGTGGHIQYF.